This passage covers 19 T cell receptor beta chains from one sample sequenced in a study of vaccination and CD4 T cells after COVID-19. What these receptors recognize is not known. Treatment: roughly 11-day PBMC culture with coronavirus spike peptide pools or control peptides (ViraFEST assay). The study sequenced cultured CD4+ T cell DNA using the Oncomine TCR Beta short-read assay. TCRdb fed the PCR reads into MiXCR, producing one record per CDR3 protein. Here the sample spans 20,000 to 30,000 distinct CDR3 sequences, approximately 39% being singletons. What was sequenced was CD4+ T cells from blood, cultured in vitro. These receptors all stem from a human donor who had recovered from COVID-19.

The rearrangement uses TRBV19 and TRBJ2-2; D is possibly TRBD1 or TRBD2 (5 bases each). This CDR3 spans 15 amino acids. Trimming pared 3 bases from V and 3 bases from J, leaving 11 bases between. Germline V lookup: CDR1 LNHDA, CDR2 SQIVND (reference sequence). In DNA, the CDR3 is TGTGCCAGTAGTATCCAGGGAGTAGACACCGGGGAGCTGTTTTTT. Its translation is CASSIQGVDTGELFF.

This clonotype was observed a few times. CDR3: CASRRGGYGYTF. CDR3 in DNA: TGTGCCAGCAGGAGGGGCGGCTATGGCTACACCTTC. The chain recombines TRBV25-1 with TRBJ1-2, with a tentative D call TRBD1 (5 bases). Trimming left V 6 bases short and J 4 bases short, with 9 bases between. There are 12 residues in the CDR3. Germline V gives CDR1 MGHDK, CDR2 SYGVNS.

A few counts support this clonotype. CDR3 in DNA: TGTGCCAGCAGTTTTACAGGGATCAATCAGCCCCAGCATTTT. This gives the protein CASSFTGINQPQHF. The V and J genes are TRBV12-3 or TRBV12-4 and TRBJ1-5, with D possibly TRBD1 on 6 matching bases. This CDR3 has 14 amino acids. Between the trimmed V and J ends, which lost 3 bases and 3 bases, there was a span of 9 bases.

The chain carries TRBV11-2 and TRBJ1-1, with a possible D match to TRBD1 (6 bases). The CDR3 extends over 13 amino acids. In germline, CDR1 is SGHAT, CDR2 FQNNGV. V lost 5 bases and J 6 bases, leaving 13 bases between the germline ends. Written as DNA, the CDR3 is TGTGCCAGCAGCGCCGCACAGGGCGCTGAAGCTTTCTTT. This codes for CASSAAQGAEAFF.

This clonotype was seen a few times. The gene calls are TRBV24-1 and TRBJ2-6; D is uncertain. The germline gives CDR1 KGHDR, CDR2 SFDVKD. This CDR3 spans 14 amino acids. Trimming took 6 bases from V and 0 from J, leaving 5 bases between them. The CDR3 spells CATSRSSGANVLTF. In DNA, the CDR3 is TGTGCCACCAGTCGTAGCTCTGGGGCCAACGTCCTGACTTTC.

The chain has TRBV4-2 and TRBJ1-5; D not certain. The CDR3 runs to 14 residues. The germline V and J ends were trimmed by 4 bases and 5 bases, with 12 bases remaining between them. Germline V gene lookup returns CDR1 LGHNA and CDR2 YNFKEQ. CDR3 DNA sequence: TGTGCCAGCAGCCCCGCTGTGTTCGATCAGCCCCAGCATTTT. Translation gives CASSPAVFDQPQHF.

The chain links TRBV21-1 to TRBJ2-5; the listed D gene, TRBD1, was not tested against the DNA. TRBV21-1 is a documented pseudogene. The length of the CDR3 is 19 residues. CDR3 nucleotides: TGTGCCAGCAGCAAAACCCCGCGCCCATTCGACAGGGCCCAAGAGACCCAGTACTTC. Residues: CASSKTPRPFDRAQETQYF.

This clonotype turned up a few times. The chain joins TRBV20-1 to TRBJ1-5, with 7 bases identical to TRBD1. This CDR3 is 13 amino acids long. The ends lost 4 bases at V and 5 bases at J; junction bases unmatched: 5. The germline CDR1 and CDR2 sequences are DFQATT and SNEGSKA (reference sequence). The CDR3 DNA follows: TGCAGTGCTATTAACAGGGGTGATCAGCCCCAGCATTTT. It encodes CSAINRGDQPQHF.

This clonotype showed up just a few times. The chain employs TRBV10-3 and TRBJ1-5, with D possibly TRBD1 on 6 matching bases. V shed 4 bases and J shed 5 bases, with 12 bases lying between them. Germline V gives CDR1 ENHRY, CDR2 SYGVKD. The CDR3 extends over 14 amino acids. DNA of the CDR3: TGTGCCATCAGTGTCGCAGGGGACTATCAGCCCCAGCATTTT. Encoded protein: CAISVAGDYQPQHF.

The V call is TRBV10-3, the J call TRBJ2-7; D perhaps matches TRBD2 (6 bases). CDR3 size: 18 residues. V lost 5 bases and J lost 2, with 25 bases in between. The germline CDR1 and CDR2 sequences are ENHRY and SYGVKD. The CDR3 loop is CAISYSLASSALTYEQYF. DNA of the CDR3: TGTGCCATCAGTTATTCCCTTGCGTCTAGCGCTCTAACCTACGAGCAGTACTTC.

This clonotype was seen only a few times. The chain is built from TRBV2 and TRBJ1-5, with 7 bases lining up with TRBD1. Losses at the gene ends were 7 bases for V and 5 bases for J; bases not matched to a gene: 8. This CDR3 contains 14 residues. CDR1 is SNHLY, CDR2 FYNNEI, per germline. In nucleotides, the CDR3 is TGTGCCAGCAAATCAGGGACAGTGGATCAGCCCCAGCATTTT. Its protein product is CASKSGTVDQPQHF.

The chain is built from TRBV6-2 or TRBV6-3 and TRBJ1-6; D is ambiguous. Trimming cost V 10 bases and J 5 bases, with 12 bases left between them. The CDR3 spans 13 residues. CDR1 is MNHEY, CDR2 SVGEGT, per germline. CDR3 loop: CAISERDNSPLHF. Here the CDR3 DNA reads TGTGCCATCAGCGAAAGAGATAATTCACCCCTCCACTTT.

V usage is TRBV24-1 and J usage is TRBJ2-5, with D unclear. Between the trimmed V and J ends, which lost 1 base and 5 bases, there was a span of 1 base. The germline CDR1 and CDR2 sequences are KGHDR and SFDVKD. The CDR3 is 11 residues long. The DNA of the CDR3 is TGTGCCACCAGTGATTTTGAGACCCAGTACTTC. Translated: CATSDFETQYF.

This clonotype was counted a few times. This sequence joins TRBV20-1 and TRBJ2-5, with D perhaps assigned TRBD1 or TRBD2 (7 bases each). Trimming stripped 6 bases from V and 5 bases from J, with 16 bases between. CDR1 is DFQATT and CDR2 is SNEGSKA in the germline V gene (reference sequence). This CDR3 has 13 amino acids. The CDR3 DNA follows: TGCAGTGCCCTCAATCAGGGGGGGGAGACCCAGTACTTC. Protein product: CSALNQGGETQYF.

The chain is built from TRBV7-9 and TRBJ2-6; D is undetermined. Trimming shortened V by 0 bases and J by 2 bases, and 5 bases separated the two germline ends. The CDR3 is made up of 15 amino acids. Germline V lookup: CDR1 SEHNR, CDR2 FQNEAQ (reference sequence). CDR3 nucleotide sequence: TGTGCCAGCAGCTTAGCTGCTGCTGGGGCCAACGTCCTGACTTTC. Amino acids: CASSLAAAGANVLTF.

The CDR3 bases are TGTGCCATCAGTGTAGGGACAGGGGAATCACCCCTCCACTTT. This sequence encodes CAISVGTGESPLHF. The chain joins TRBV10-3 to TRBJ1-6; 10 bases align to TRBD1. V shed 4 bases and J 10 bases; nucleotides not matched to a gene: 4. The CDR3 sequence is 14 residues long. The germline gives CDR1 ENHRY, CDR2 SYGVKD.

This clonotype was observed a few times. The chain joins TRBV6-2 or TRBV6-3 to TRBJ1-5; D gene uncertain. From germline, CDR1 is MNHEY and CDR2 SVGEGT. Between the trimmed V and J ends, which lost 4 bases and 5 bases, there was a span of 6 bases. CDR3 length: 12 residues. The CDR3 reads CASSLRDQPQHF. The CDR3 DNA is TGTGCCAGCAGTTTACGGGATCAGCCCCAGCATTTT.

This clonotype was detected a few times. The rearrangement links TRBV28 to TRBJ2-5, with 8 positions matching TRBD2. Germline CDR1 and CDR2: MDHEN and SYDVKM. This CDR3 spans 14 amino acids. The V and J ends lost 8 bases and 1 base, in that order; junction bases with no gene match: 6. In DNA form, the CDR3 reads TGTGCCAGCGGAGTGACTAGCGCCCAAGAGACCCAGTACTTC. This sequence encodes CASGVTSAQETQYF.

This sequence joins TRBV7-2 and TRBJ2-3; possible D gene TRBD1, 6 bases. Trimming shortened V by 5 bases and J by 2 bases, and 11 bases separated the two germline ends. CDR1 is SGHTA, CDR2 FQGNSA, per germline. The length of the CDR3 is 14 residues. CDR3 residues: CASSLTGITDTQYF. In DNA form, the CDR3 reads TGTGCCAGCAGCCTTACAGGGATCACAGATACGCAGTATTTT. The full variable domain, in which reference TRBV7-2 and TRBJ2-3 provide the parts outside the CDR3, is GAGVSQSPSNKVTEKGKDVELRCDPISGHTALYWYRQSLGQGLEFLIYFQGNSAPDKSGLPSDRFSAERTGGSVSTLTIQRTQQEDSAVYLCASSLTGITDTQYFGPGTRLTVL.